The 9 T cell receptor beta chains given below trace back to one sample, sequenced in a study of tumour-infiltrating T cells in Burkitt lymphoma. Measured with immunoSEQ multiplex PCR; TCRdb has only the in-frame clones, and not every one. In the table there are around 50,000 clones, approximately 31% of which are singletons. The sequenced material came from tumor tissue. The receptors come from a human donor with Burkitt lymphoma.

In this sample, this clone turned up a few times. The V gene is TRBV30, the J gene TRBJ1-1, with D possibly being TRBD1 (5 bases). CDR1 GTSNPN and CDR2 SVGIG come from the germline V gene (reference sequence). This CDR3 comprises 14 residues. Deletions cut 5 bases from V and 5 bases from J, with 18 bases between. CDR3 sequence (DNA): TGTGCCTGGTTCTCGGACCGAGGGGCTACTGAAGCTTTCTTT. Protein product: CAWFSDRGATEAFF.

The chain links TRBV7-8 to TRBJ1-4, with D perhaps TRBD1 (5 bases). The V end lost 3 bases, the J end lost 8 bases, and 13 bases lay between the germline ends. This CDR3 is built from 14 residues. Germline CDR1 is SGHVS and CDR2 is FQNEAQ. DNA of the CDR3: TGTGCCAGCAGCTTCCCCGCGGGGGGGGAAAAACTGTTTTTT. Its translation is CASSFPAGGEKLFF.

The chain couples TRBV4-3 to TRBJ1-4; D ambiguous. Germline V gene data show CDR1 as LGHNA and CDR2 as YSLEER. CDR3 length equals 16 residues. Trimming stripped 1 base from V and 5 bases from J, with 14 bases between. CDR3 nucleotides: TGCGCCAGCAGCCAAGGGGCCACCCGGGAGAATGAAAAACTGTTTTTT. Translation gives CASSQGATRENEKLFF.

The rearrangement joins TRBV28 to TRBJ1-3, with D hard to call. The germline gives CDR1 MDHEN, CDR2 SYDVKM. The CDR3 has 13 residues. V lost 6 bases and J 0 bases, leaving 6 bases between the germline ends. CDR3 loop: CASSRPSGNTIYF. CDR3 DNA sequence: TGTGCCAGCAGCAGGCCCTCTGGAAACACCATATATTTT.

The CDR3 DNA sequence: TGCAGCGGACGAAGTGGGGTCCCAGATACGCAGTATTTT. This gives the protein CSGRSGVPDTQYF. The J gene is TRBJ2-3, the V gene TRBV29-1; D is undetermined. The CDR3 contains 13 residues. Trimming shortened V by 7 bases and J by 4 bases, and 15 bases separated the two germline ends. Germline assignment: CDR1 SQVTM and CDR2 ANQGSEA.

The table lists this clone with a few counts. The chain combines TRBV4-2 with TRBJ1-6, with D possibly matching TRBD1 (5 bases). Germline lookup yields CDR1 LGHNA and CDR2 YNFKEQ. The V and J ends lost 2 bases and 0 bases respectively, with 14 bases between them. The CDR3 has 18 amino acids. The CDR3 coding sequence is TGTGCCAGCAGCCAATCAAGGGGCCCTGCCTCCTATAATTCACCCCTCCACTTT. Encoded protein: CASSQSRGPASYNSPLHF.

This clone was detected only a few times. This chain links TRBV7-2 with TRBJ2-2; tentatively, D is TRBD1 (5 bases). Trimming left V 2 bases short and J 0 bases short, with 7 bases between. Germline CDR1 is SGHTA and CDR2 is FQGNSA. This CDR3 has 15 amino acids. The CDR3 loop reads CASSLRTPNTGELFF. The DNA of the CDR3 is TGTGCCAGCAGCTTACGGACACCGAACACCGGGGAGCTGTTTTTT.

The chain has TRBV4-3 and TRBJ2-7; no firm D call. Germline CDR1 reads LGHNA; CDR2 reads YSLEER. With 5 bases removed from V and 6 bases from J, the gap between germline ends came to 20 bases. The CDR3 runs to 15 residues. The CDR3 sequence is CASSYKLGAVFEQYF. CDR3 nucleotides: TGCGCCAGCAGCTACAAGCTAGGTGCCGTCTTCGAGCAGTACTTC.

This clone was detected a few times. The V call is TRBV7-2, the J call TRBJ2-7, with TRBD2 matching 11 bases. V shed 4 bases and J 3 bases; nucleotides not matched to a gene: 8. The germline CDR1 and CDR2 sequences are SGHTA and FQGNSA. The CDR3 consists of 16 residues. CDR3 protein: CASSSQGLADLYEQYF. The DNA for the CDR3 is TGTGCCAGCAGCTCACAGGGACTAGCGGACCTCTACGAGCAGTACTTC.